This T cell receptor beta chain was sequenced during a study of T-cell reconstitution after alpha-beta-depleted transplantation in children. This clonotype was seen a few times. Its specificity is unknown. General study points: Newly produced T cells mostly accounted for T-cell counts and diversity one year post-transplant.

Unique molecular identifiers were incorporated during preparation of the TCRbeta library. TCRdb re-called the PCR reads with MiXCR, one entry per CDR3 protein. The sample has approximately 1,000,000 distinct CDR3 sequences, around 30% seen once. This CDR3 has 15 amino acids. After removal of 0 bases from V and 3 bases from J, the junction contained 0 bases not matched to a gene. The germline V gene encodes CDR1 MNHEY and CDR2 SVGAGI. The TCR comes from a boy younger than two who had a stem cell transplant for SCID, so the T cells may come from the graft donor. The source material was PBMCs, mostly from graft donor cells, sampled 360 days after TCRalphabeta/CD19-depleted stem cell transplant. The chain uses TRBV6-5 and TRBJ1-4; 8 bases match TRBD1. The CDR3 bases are TGTGCCAGCAGTTACTCGACAGGGGCTAATGAAAAACTGTTTTTT. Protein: CASSYSTGANEKLFF.